The 18 T cell receptor beta chains below all came from one sample that was sequenced in a study of blood T cell repertoires in COVID-19 (dated by TCRdb to about 2020). The library came from the immunoSEQ multiplex PCR assay. Here the immuneACCESS table is served through TCRdb, limited to in-frame sequences with V and J called. Missing clones are a known gap in these copies; in checked studies unresolved V genes cover under half, and the rest lacks a known reason. The sample has about 150,000 clones on record, 85% to 90% of them singletons. Jointly, the top ten make up roughly 0.57% of the sample. The sample consisted of peripheral blood. The source is a man in his sixties with COVID-19, enrolled during active disease.

The chain has TRBV11-2 and TRBJ2-1, with a weak D call TRBD2 (5 bases). CDR1 and CDR2 from the germline V gene are SGHAT and FQNNGV. The CDR3 contains 13 residues. V lost 5 bases to trimming and J lost 5 bases, with 10 bases between them. The DNA for the CDR3 is TGTGCCAGCAGCATCACTAGTAACAATGAGCAGTTCTTC. As protein: CASSITSNNEQFF.

V gene TRBV29-1 combines with J gene TRBJ1-1, with TRBD1 identical over 8 bases. The CDR3 runs 13 residues. Germline CDR1 SQVTM, CDR2 ANQGSEA. CDR3 nucleotide sequence: TGCACCTGCTTCGACACAGGGGGCACTGAAGCTTTCTTT. Translated: CTCFDTGGTEAFF.

The chain combines TRBV4-1 with TRBJ2-2, with D possibly TRBD2 on 6 matching bases. V lost 4 bases and J lost 2, with 17 bases in between. Germline CDR1 MGHRA, CDR2 YSYEKL. The CDR3 runs to 17 residues. The DNA of the CDR3 is TGCGCCAGCAGCCGTACTACCTCGGGACTTAACACCGGGGAGCTGTTTTTT. It specifies CASSRTTSGLNTGELFF.

The chain combines TRBV29-1 with TRBJ1-4, with 9 nucleotides matching TRBD1. CDR3 size: 13 residues. V lost 7 bases and J lost 8; bases outside the gene matches: 8. CDR1 and CDR2 from the germline V gene are SQVTM and ANQGSEA. This CDR3 is CSASGTGLEKLFF. For the CDR3, the DNA is TGCAGCGCCTCCGGGACAGGGTTAGAAAAACTGTTTTTT.

As DNA, the CDR3 is TGCAGCGTCCGACAGACTGGAAACACCATATATTTT. This translates into CSVRQTGNTIYF. V and J are TRBV29-1 and TRBJ1-3; D might be TRBD1 (5 bases). The CDR3 runs 12 residues. Trimming removed 6 bases from V and 2 bases from J, with 8 bases in between. Germline V gene sequence: CDR1 SQVTM, CDR2 ANQGSEA.

The genes are TRBV6-1 and TRBJ2-1, with 11 bases fitting TRBD1. CDR3 length equals 16 residues. From germline, CDR1 is MNHNS and CDR2 SASEGT. The V and J ends lost 4 bases and 0 bases, in that order; junction bases with no gene match: 2. The CDR3 spells CASSGGQGVSYNEQFF. The CDR3 coding sequence is TGTGCCAGCAGTGGGGGACAGGGGGTCTCCTACAATGAGCAGTTCTTC.

The count of this clone is one. The CDR3 DNA is TGTGCCATCAGGGACAGGGTACAGATGCCCCAGCATTTT. Its translation: CAIRDRVQMPQHF. J is TRBJ1-5 and V is TRBV10-3, with 8 bases that match TRBD1. CDR1 and CDR2 from the germline V gene are ENHRY and SYGVKD. The junction had 7 bases not matched to a gene; V was cut back by 6 bases and J by 9 bases. The CDR3 is 13 amino acids.

The CDR3 here is CATAIRDTYEQYF. The CDR3 nucleotides are TGTGCCACCGCGATACGGGATACCTACGAGCAGTACTTC. The chain combines TRBV7-2 with TRBJ2-7; tentatively, D is TRBD2 (5 bases). V gave up 10 bases and J gave up 2 bases, with 15 bases separating them. This CDR3 has 13 residues. Germline CDR1 SGHTA, CDR2 FQGNSA. Filled out from reference TRBV7-2 and TRBJ2-7, the complete variable domain reads GAGVSQSPSNKVTEKGKDVELRCDPISGHTALYWYRQSLGQGLEFLIYFQGNSAPDKSGLPSDRFSAERTGGSVSTLTIQRTQQEDSAVYLCATAIRDTYEQYFGPGTRLTVT.

The CDR3 DNA is TGTGCCAGTAGTATTTTGGACAGGGGTAACTTTTTTGGCTACACCTTC. Its protein product is CASSILDRGNFFGYTF. The chain recombines TRBV19 with TRBJ1-2; 9 bases fit TRBD1. Germline-derived CDR1 and CDR2 are LNHDA and SQIVND (reference sequence). The CDR3 has 16 amino acids. V was clipped by 3 bases and J by 7 bases; unmatched bases: 12.

The genes are TRBV24-1 and TRBJ2-7; 7 bases align to TRBD1. The V and J ends lost 3 bases and 2 bases, in that order; junction bases with no gene match: 6. The CDR3 has 15 amino acids. The germline V gene has CDR1 KGHDR and CDR2 SFDVKD. As DNA, the CDR3 is TGTGCCACCAGTGATGCCAGACAGGGCACCTACGAGCAGTACTTC. Protein: CATSDARQGTYEQYF.

The rearrangement uses TRBV7-2 and TRBJ1-5, with D unclear. Deletions cut 1 base from V and 1 base from J, with 11 bases between. The germline V gene encodes CDR1 SGHTA and CDR2 FQGNSA. This CDR3 comprises 16 residues. In DNA form, the CDR3 reads TGTGCCAGCAGCTTAGATCCGACAAGGAGCAATCAGCCCCAGCATTTT. Its protein is CASSLDPTRSNQPQHF.

The chain couples TRBV28 to TRBJ1-2; D might be TRBD1 (5 bases). V was pared by 6 bases and J by 0 bases, with 14 bases between. Germline V lookup: CDR1 MDHEN, CDR2 SYDVKM. This CDR3 is 15 amino acids long. The CDR3 protein is CASRDQTVPNYGYTF. The CDR3 bases are TGTGCCAGCAGGGATCAGACAGTACCTAACTATGGCTACACCTTC.

The chain is built from TRBV7-3 and TRBJ2-5; TRBD2 matches 12 bases. V lost 5 bases, J lost 4 bases, and 2 bases stayed unmatched. The germline V gene has CDR1 SGHTA and CDR2 FQGTGA. The CDR3 totals 14 residues. CDR3 in DNA: TGTGCCAGCAGCCTAGCGGGAGGGTCAGAGACCCAGTACTTC. It specifies CASSLAGGSETQYF.

The chain couples TRBV11-2 to TRBJ2-1; 8 bases fit TRBD1. The length of the CDR3 is 17 residues. Per germline, CDR1 SGHAT and CDR2 FQNNGV. V shed 5 bases and J 0 bases; nucleotides not matched to a gene: 9. CDR3 nucleotides: TGTGCCAGCAGCCCCAGGGGGCCAGCGGCCTCCTACAATGAGCAGTTCTTC. Translation gives CASSPRGPAASYNEQFF.

The table lists this clone with a count of one. The chain combines TRBV14 with TRBJ1-4, with D maybe TRBD1 (6 bases). The germline gives CDR1 SGHDN, CDR2 FVKESK. The CDR3 has 14 amino acids. V was cut by 9 bases and J by 7 bases, with 18 bases left in between. CDR3 sequence (DNA): TGTGCCAGTAGTCGAACAGGGAATGGTGAAAAACTGTTTTTT. Its translation is CASSRTGNGEKLFF. Full variable domain (outside the CDR3, taken from reference TRBV14 and TRBJ1-4): EAGVTQFPSHSVIEKGQTVTLRCDPISGHDNLYWYRRVMGKEIKFLLHFVKESKQDESGMPNNRFLAERTGGTYSTLKVQPAELEDSGVYFCASSRTGNGEKLFFGSGTQLSVL.

In regard to this clone: The same CDR3 is also encoded by other DNA sequences in this sample. The chain combines TRBV7-2 with TRBJ2-2, with TRBD1 as a possible D gene (5 bases). There are 15 residues in the CDR3. Trimming took 1 base from V and 0 from J, leaving 6 bases between them. Germline V lookup: CDR1 SGHTA, CDR2 FQGNSA. The CDR3 protein is CASSLGGANTGELFF. The CDR3 region has the DNA TGTGCCAGCAGCTTAGGGGGCGCGAACACCGGGGAGCTGTTTTTT.

The chain joins TRBV7-2 to TRBJ2-5, with 12 bases matching TRBD2. The junction had 4 bases not matched to a gene; V was cut back by 4 bases and J by 1 base. Germline V gene lookup returns CDR1 SGHTA and CDR2 FQGNSA. The CDR3 contains 16 residues. CDR3 bases: TGTGCCAGCAGCTCTCTAGCGGGAGGGCCCCAAGAGACCCAGTACTTC. Encoded protein: CASSSLAGGPQETQYF.

This sequence joins TRBV7-2 and TRBJ1-3; D is unresolved. This CDR3 has 15 residues. Trimming removed 5 bases from V and 1 base from J, with 12 bases in between. Germline lookup yields CDR1 SGHTA and CDR2 FQGNSA. In DNA form, the CDR3 reads TGTGCCAGCAGCCCCCGGTATTTATCTGGAAACACCATATATTTT. It is translated as CASSPRYLSGNTIYF.